The rows below give T cell receptor beta chains drawn from one sample of a study of T cell responses to AZD1222 COVID-19 vaccine. This table comes from immunoSEQ multiplex PCR, and its TCRdb copy is limited to in-frame clones, with some not included. The table includes about 150,000 clones, 90% to 95% detected once. Source: peripheral blood, taken on day 0 of AZD1222 vaccination. The source is an adult in good health. Each CDR3 is given with its conserved first and last residue. Fields, in order: J gene, clone size, V gene, D gene, CDR3 DNA, CDR3 protein. D genes are given only for firm matches. Rows give clone size only sometimes, using once, few, many, or a class for an expanded clone.

j_gene: TRBJ1-1; abundance: .; v_gene: TRBV7-2; d_gene: .; CDR3nt: TGTGCCAGCAGCTCCTCAAGGCCAAGGGGGTCTGAAGCTTTCTTT; CDR3aa: CASSSSRPRGSEAFF
j_gene: TRBJ1-1; abundance: .; v_gene: TRBV27; d_gene: .; CDR3nt: TGTGCCAGCAGTCCTCGGGGACGGCAGACCGAAGCTTTCTTT; CDR3aa: CASSPRGRQTEAFF
j_gene: TRBJ2-1; abundance: .; v_gene: TRBV14; d_gene: .; CDR3nt: TGTGCCAGCAGCCAAGAAGGGAGCCTAGCGCCTTCCTACAATGAGCAGTTCTTC; CDR3aa: CASSQEGSLAPSYNEQFF
j_gene: TRBJ2-3; abundance: .; v_gene: TRBV5-6; d_gene: TRBD1; CDR3nt: TGTGCCAGCAGGACCTCGAGACAGGGAGGCACAGATACGCAGTATTTT; CDR3aa: CASRTSRQGGTDTQYF
j_gene: TRBJ1-2; abundance: .; v_gene: TRBV11-3; d_gene: .; CDR3nt: TGTGCCAGCGGGGAGGAGGGCAGCTTCCATCGCCCGTTC; CDR3aa: CASGEEGSFHRPF
j_gene: TRBJ2-7; abundance: .; v_gene: TRBV6-5; d_gene: TRBD2; CDR3nt: TGTGCCAGCAGCCTACAAGCGGGAGGCACCTACGAGCAGTACTTC; CDR3aa: CASSLQAGGTYEQYF
j_gene: TRBJ2-1; abundance: .; v_gene: TRBV9; d_gene: TRBD1; CDR3nt: TGTGCCAGCAGCGTGGACAGGGTTCTTGAGCAGTTCTTC; CDR3aa: CASSVDRVLEQFF
j_gene: TRBJ1-5; abundance: once; v_gene: TRBV7-8; d_gene: .; CDR3nt: TGTGCCAGCAGCTCGGAAGGAAGAGAGAATAGCAATCAGCCCCAGCATTTT; CDR3aa: CASSSEGRENSNQPQHF
j_gene: TRBJ2-1; abundance: .; v_gene: TRBV6-1; d_gene: TRBD2; CDR3nt: TGTGCCAGCAGGACGGGAGGTCCTTTCGAGCAGTTCTTC; CDR3aa: CASRTGGPFEQFF
j_gene: TRBJ2-7; abundance: .; v_gene: TRBV5-1; d_gene: TRBD1; CDR3nt: TGCGCCAGCAGCCGGGACAGCTCTCCCTACGAGCAGTACTTC; CDR3aa: CASSRDSSPYEQYF
j_gene: TRBJ1-4; abundance: .; v_gene: TRBV7-2; d_gene: .; CDR3nt: TGTGCCAGCAGCTTAGACCCCCCTGCAACTAATGAAAAACTGTTTTTT; CDR3aa: CASSLDPPATNEKLFF
j_gene: TRBJ2-7; abundance: .; v_gene: TRBV19; d_gene: TRBD2; CDR3nt: TGTGCCAGTAGACGCGGGAGTGGTTACGAGCAGTACTTC; CDR3aa: CASRRGSGYEQYF
j_gene: TRBJ2-2; abundance: .; v_gene: TRBV24-1; d_gene: .; CDR3nt: TGTGCCACCAGTGACCAAGGACTATCAACCGGGGAGCTGTTTTTT; CDR3aa: CATSDQGLSTGELFF
j_gene: TRBJ1-5; abundance: .; v_gene: TRBV27; d_gene: .; CDR3nt: TGTGCCAGCAGTTTAAGGGAATTCCGGCAGTTTTGGGGGGCGGGCCGGAGCAATCAGCCCCAGCATTTT; CDR3aa: CASSLREFRQFWGAGRSNQPQHF
j_gene: TRBJ1-2; abundance: .; v_gene: TRBV29-1; d_gene: .; CDR3nt: TGCAGCGTCCTCGGAGGGCGAGGCTACACCTTC; CDR3aa: CSVLGGRGYTF